The rows below give T cell receptor beta chains drawn from one sample of a study of cytomegalovirus exposure and HLA in healthy donors. Assay used: immunoSEQ multiplex PCR; TCRdb lists only in-frame clones, some missing. This table holds about 360,000 clones, just over 85% found once. Sequencing input: PBMCs. All receptors come from a woman younger than 35 in good health and CMV-seronegative. The CDR3 runs from the conserved cysteine through the conserved F or W. Fields, in order: V gene, J gene, D gene, CDR3 DNA, CDR3 protein. The D gene is left open where the match is weak.

V: TRBV25-1; J: TRBJ1-1; D: NA; DNA: TGTGCCAGCAGTGAAAGGGGTCGGAACACTGAAGCTTTCTTT; CDR3: CASSERGRNTEAFF
V: TRBV5-8; J: TRBJ2-1; D: TRBD2; DNA: TGTGCCAGCAGCCCCGGGACTAGTTCCTACAATGAGCAGTTCTTC; CDR3: CASSPGTSSYNEQFF
V: TRBV29-1; J: TRBJ1-1; D: TRBD1; DNA: TGCAGCGTTGAAAGAAGGGGGCTCACTGAAGCTTTCTTT; CDR3: CSVERRGLTEAFF
V: TRBV6-5; J: TRBJ1-1; D: NA; DNA: TGTGCCAGCAGTAGGGGCTGGAACACTGAAGCTTTCTTT; CDR3: CASSRGWNTEAFF
V: TRBV27; J: TRBJ1-2; D: TRBD1; DNA: TGTGCCAGCAGACGACAGGGGGCCAACTATGGCTACACCTTC; CDR3: CASRRQGANYGYTF
V: TRBV9; J: TRBJ1-2; D: NA; DNA: TGTGCCAGCAGCGTAGCTCCGGGGGATGGCTACACCTTC; CDR3: CASSVAPGDGYTF
V: TRBV27; J: TRBJ2-5; D: TRBD2; DNA: TGTGCCAGCAGTACCTTAGCGGGAGGTGTCGGCGAGACCCAGTACTTC; CDR3: CASSTLAGGVGETQYF
V: TRBV29-1; J: TRBJ2-1; D: NA; DNA: TGCAGCGCCGCGTGGAGAACGAATAATGAGCAGTTCTTC; CDR3: CSAAWRTNNEQFF
V: TRBV27; J: TRBJ2-7; D: NA; DNA: TGTGCCAGCAGCCCGGTGGAGCTTTCATACGAGCAGTACTTC; CDR3: CASSPVELSYEQYF
V: TRBV4-1; J: TRBJ1-2; D: NA; DNA: TGCGCCAGCACCCAACCGCGCCGGGGGTCGAACTATGGCTACACCTTC; CDR3: CASTQPRRGSNYGYTF